This T cell receptor (beta chain) originates from a study of T cell changes during pregnancy in multiple sclerosis. The CDR3 totals 16 residues. V lost 10 bases and J 6 bases, leaving 27 bases between the germline ends. Germline loops: CDR1 SGHAT, CDR2 FQDESV (reference sequence). Method: immunoSEQ multiplex PCR; TCRdb's copy keeps in-frame clones and lacks some. The sample lists tens of thousands of clones; about 91% were seen once. This rearrangement joins TRBV11-1 to TRBJ1-1, with D possibly TRBD1 on 5 matching bases. The sequence was collected from a female donor with multiple sclerosis, enrolled in a pregnancy study. The sample consisted of peripheral blood, taken in the first trimester of pregnancy. Written as DNA, the CDR3 is TGTGCCAACCGCCCTCCCCCCCAGGGCAAGGGCGCTGAAGCTTTCTTT. Its translation is CANRPPPQGKGAEAFF. The complete variable domain, with remaining parts taken from reference TRBV11-1 and TRBJ1-1, reads EAEVAQSPRYKITEKSQAVAFWCDPISGHATLYWYRQILGQGPELLVQFQDESVVDDSQLPKDRFSAERLKGVDSTLKIQPAELGDSAMYLCANRPPPQGKGAEAFFGQGTRLTVV.